A selection of T cell receptor beta chains follows, all from one sample in a study of blood T cells in healthy people across ages. TCRdb reanalysed the 5' RACE reads using MiXCR and keeps one entry per CDR3 protein. The sample yields roughly 1.5 million distinct CDR3 sequences, 42% seen once. Sequencing was carried out using blood. These receptor sequences come from a woman under 30 in good health. Both conserved end residues are part of each CDR3. D genes are given only for firm matches. Clone size is not always given. Where it is, it says once, few, many or a class for expanded clones.

>-|TRBJ2-7|TRBV2|few
TGTGCCAGCAGTGAACGACTTACAGGGTCCTACGAGCAGTACTTC
CASSERLTGSYEQYF
>-|TRBJ2-7|TRBV11-2|few
TGTGCCAGCAGCTCCCCTCGGACAAGGTCCTACGAGCAGTACTTC
CASSSPRTRSYEQYF
>TRBD2|TRBJ2-7|TRBV9|-
TGTGCCAGCAGCGCAGAGCGGGAGCACGAGCAGTACTTC
CASSAEREHEQYF
>TRBD2|TRBJ2-7|TRBV7-3|-
TGTGCCAGCACAACCGAAGGGACTAGCGGGAATCGTTCCTACAATGAGCAGTACTTC
CASTTEGTSGNRSYNEQYF
>TRBD1|TRBJ1-2|TRBV5-1|-
TGCGCCAGCAGGGAACAGGGGGCGAACTATGGCTACACCTTC
CASREQGANYGYTF
>-|TRBJ2-3|TRBV7-9|few
TGTGCCAGCAGCGAGGTCCCAGATACGCAGTATTTT
CASSEVPDTQYF
>TRBD2|TRBJ2-7|TRBV7-2|-
TGTGCCAGCAGCCTGACTAGCGGAAACTCCTACAATGAGCAGTACTTC
CASSLTSGNSYNEQYF
>-|TRBJ1-6|TRBV7-3|few
TGTGCCAGCAGCCAATCCGGGCCCTTTAATTCACCCCTCCACTTT
CASSQSGPFNSPLHF
>-|TRBJ1-5|TRBV21-1|-
TGTGCCAGCAGCAAAGCGCCCAGGAATGGAAATCAGCCCCAGCATTTT
CASSKAPRNGNQPQHF
>-|TRBJ1-1|TRBV20-1|-
TGCAGTGCTAGAGGCGGGAAGGGTGTATCGCGGGAAGCTTTCTTT
CSARGGKGVSREAFF
>-|TRBJ2-2|TRBV11-2|few
TGTGCCAGCAGCACGGTAACCGGGGAGCTGTTTTTT
CASSTVTGELFF
>-|TRBJ2-1|TRBV20-1|few
TGCAGTGCCACAAAGATGGTACGGGATGAGCAGTTCTTC
CSATKMVRDEQFF
>TRBD1|TRBJ2-7|TRBV18|few
TGTGCCAGCTCATTACAGGGGAGTGGGTACGAGCAGTACTTC
CASSLQGSGYEQYF